This paragraph reports one T cell receptor beta chain. Its target is not known. TCRdb's copy holds only in-frame clones and misses some; the assay was immunoSEQ multiplex PCR. Of 650,000 to 800,000 clones listed, over 55% are singletons. V lost 5 bases, J lost 0 bases, and 3 bases stayed unmatched. CDR1 is SEHNR and CDR2 is FQNEAQ in the germline V gene (reference sequence). This CDR3 comprises 16 residues. This sample stems from a study of shared clonotypes between healthy human individuals. Study-level points and caveats: Blood alone was sampled, and tissue repertoires likely differ.

The clonotype comes from a woman between 25 and 40 years old in good health. V gene TRBV7-9 combines with J gene TRBJ2-3; 12 positions agree with TRBD2. The sequenced sample consisted of memory CD4+ T cells sorted from blood. The subset was: CD45RA-negative fraction. This chain's CDR3 is CASSQGTSGSTDTQYF. DNA of the CDR3: TGTGCCAGCAGCCAAGGGACTAGCGGGAGCACAGATACGCAGTATTTT. The entire variable domain, with the rest obtained from reference TRBV7-9 and TRBJ2-3, is as follows: DTGVSQNPRHKITKRGQNVTFRCDPISEHNRLYWYRQTLGQGPEFLTYFQNEAQLEKSRLLSDRFSAERPKGSFSTLEIQRTEQGDSAMYLCASSQGTSGSTDTQYFGPGTRLTVL.